This T cell receptor beta chain originates from a study of sequential checkpoint blockade in melanoma. About the research overall: Patients were randomized 1:1 to nivolumab-then-ipilimumab or ipilimumab-then-nivolumab first-line. Both treatment sequences were followed by maintenance nivolumab.

Trimming pared 1 base from V and 7 bases from J, leaving 17 bases between. This CDR3 has 15 amino acids. CDR1 is SGHAT, CDR2 FQNNGV, per germline. TCRdb's copy holds only in-frame clones and misses some; the assay was immunoSEQ multiplex PCR. Of some 9,000 clones detected, over 50% appear once; the ten largest clones hold around two fifths. The treatment: randomized to nivolumab then ipilimumab (arm A) or the reverse (arm B). DNA-damaging chemotherapy had not been given to any patient beforehand. PBMC sorting kept live CD3+CD8+ cells without CD19 or CD56. The source of this sequence is a human donor with melanoma. Sequenced material: CD8+ T cells sorted from blood (inferred from file names), taken from a patient given nivolumab and ipilimumab in sequence. V usage is TRBV11-2 and J usage is TRBJ2-7, with D perhaps matching TRBD2 (5 bases). In DNA, the CDR3 is TGTGCCAGCAGCTTAGCGGTTCTGGGAGAGAAGGAGCAGTACTTC. This gives the protein CASSLAVLGEKEQYF.